These 23 T cell receptor beta chains were sequenced from one sample in a study of blood T cell repertoires in COVID-19 (dated by TCRdb to about 2020). Libraries were built with the immunoSEQ multiplex PCR assay. The source is immuneACCESS, and TCRdb retained only in-frame sequences with V and J called. Part of the clones is not carried over; for the studies checked, unresolved V genes explain less than half of this, and the remainder is unexplained. Recorded for this sample are tens of thousands of clones; around 77% of them occurred a single time. 3.2% of the sample is in the top ten clones. Specimen: peripheral blood. These receptors were taken from a man between 60 and 75 years old with acute or convalescent COVID-19.

V is TRBV5-1 and J is TRBJ1-1; a possible D gene is TRBD1 (6 bases). There are 15 residues in the CDR3. The V gene lost 4 bases and the J gene lost 5 bases, with 18 bases spanning the gap. The germline CDR1 and CDR2 sequences are SGHRS and YFSETQ. Here the CDR3 reads CASSMGGAGWTEAFF. The CDR3, as DNA: TGCGCCAGCAGCATGGGGGGCGCAGGTTGGACTGAAGCTTTCTTT. The full variable domain, rest sourced from reference TRBV5-1 and TRBJ1-1, is KAGVTQTPRYLIKTRGQQVTLSCSPISGHRSVSWYQQTPGQGLQFLFEYFSETQRNKGNFPGRFSGRQFSNSRSEMNVSTLELGDSALYLCASSMGGAGWTEAFFGQGTRLTVV.

The chain carries TRBV6-4 and TRBJ2-3; perhaps TRBD1 as D (5 bases). V shed 6 bases and J shed 11 bases, with 15 bases lying between them. CDR3 length: 12 residues. Germline assignment: CDR1 MRHNA and CDR2 SNTAGT. The CDR3 DNA follows: TGTGCCAGCAGCAATGCTAGGGGTGTGCAGTATTTT. Amino acids: CASSNARGVQYF.

The chain uses TRBV19 and TRBJ2-3, with 8 bases matching TRBD2. The V and J ends lost 9 bases and 4 bases, in that order; junction bases with no gene match: 15. Looked up from germline, CDR1 is LNHDA and CDR2 is SQIVND (reference sequence). This CDR3 is built from 16 residues. The CDR3 sequence is CASQPRAGDGPDTQYF. CDR3 bases: TGTGCCAGCCAGCCTCGAGCGGGGGACGGTCCAGATACGCAGTATTTT. The variable domain in full, with the rest retrieved from reference TRBV19 and TRBJ2-3, is DGGITQSPKYLFRKEGQNVTLSCEQNLNHDAMYWYRQDPGQGLRLIYYSQIVNDFQKGDIAEGYSVSREKKESFPLTVTSAQKNPTAFYLCASQPRAGDGPDTQYFGPGTRLTVL.

The chain joins TRBV4-1 to TRBJ1-3; perhaps TRBD1 as D (5 bases). Trimming left V 4 bases short and J 4 bases short, with 14 bases between. The V gene's germline CDR1 is MGHRA and CDR2 YSYEKL. The CDR3 covers 15 residues. CDR3 region: CASSPPPKGGNTIYF. The CDR3 nucleotides read TGCGCCAGCAGCCCCCCCCCAAAGGGGGGAAACACCATATATTTT.

The genes are TRBV7-4 and TRBJ1-3; no firm D call. The CDR3 has 15 residues. Trimming stripped 5 bases from V and 0 bases from J, with 11 bases between. Looked up from germline, CDR1 is SGHVT and CDR2 is SQSDAQ. The chain's CDR3 is CASSLQANSGNTIYF. In nucleotides, the CDR3 is TGTGCCAGCAGCCTCCAGGCAAACTCTGGAAACACCATATATTTT. The entire variable domain, with the rest obtained from reference TRBV7-4 and TRBJ1-3, is as follows: GAGVSQSPRYKVAKRGRDVALRCDSISGHVTLYWYRQTLGQGSEVLTYSQSDAQRDKSGRPSGRFSAERPERSVSTLKIQRTEQGDSAVYLCASSLQANSGNTIYFGEGSWLTVV.

The CDR3 DNA sequence: TGTGCCAGCAGCTCAACCCAGAGAGGAGGCCAAGAGACCCAGTACTTC. Amino acid sequence: CASSSTQRGGQETQYF. The rearrangement links TRBV7-9 to TRBJ2-5; TRBD2 might be the D (5 bases). The germline gives CDR1 SEHNR, CDR2 FQNEAQ (reference sequence). CDR3 length: 16 residues. V lost 4 bases to trimming and J lost 1 base, with 16 bases between them.

The chain has TRBV7-2 and TRBJ2-6; 8 positions agree with TRBD1. The CDR3 totals 14 residues. CDR1 and CDR2 (germline): SGHTA, FQGNSA. V gave up 2 bases and J gave up 15 bases; unmatched junction bases: 9. CDR3 coding DNA: TGTGCCAGCAGCTTACTCGGACAGGGCAAAGACCTGACTTTC. As protein: CASSLLGQGKDLTF.

This clone was recorded only once. J is TRBJ1-5 and V is TRBV6-1; 11 nucleotides align to TRBD1. V was clipped by 3 bases and J by 7 bases; unmatched bases: 8. Germline V CDR1 and CDR2: MNHNS, SASEGT. The CDR3 totals 16 residues. CDR3 sequence reads: CASSDPWGTGGQPQHF. For the CDR3, the DNA is TGTGCCAGCAGTGACCCCTGGGGGACAGGGGGACAGCCCCAGCATTTT.

The chain links TRBV18 to TRBJ1-2, with 8 bases lining up with TRBD1. There are 16 residues in the CDR3. Germline CDR1 reads KGHSH; CDR2 reads LQKENI. With V trimmed by 2 bases and J by 4 bases, 9 bases remained unmatched. As DNA, the CDR3 is TGTGCCAGCTCACCAGCTGGCCAGGGGGCTTCCTATGGCTACACCTTC. Translated, it gives CASSPAGQGASYGYTF.

This clone was detected many times. The V call is TRBV5-4, the J call TRBJ2-7, with D possibly matching TRBD2 (5 bases). V lost 1 base to trimming and J lost 5 bases, with 19 bases between them. CDR3 length: 16 amino acids. Germline lookup yields CDR1 SGHNT and CDR2 YYREEE (reference sequence). Here the CDR3 reads CASSLFSQTLGDEQYF. The CDR3 DNA sequence: TGTGCCAGCAGCTTGTTCTCTCAGACCCTCGGGGACGAGCAGTACTTC.

The genes are TRBV18 and TRBJ2-7; TRBD2 agrees at 8 bases. The CDR3 spans 14 residues. Per the germline V gene, CDR1 is KGHSH and CDR2 is LQKENI. The trim removed 8 bases at V and 0 bases at J, leaving 6 bases unmatched. In nucleotides, the CDR3 is TGTGCCAGCCAGGGCGGGGGGAGCTCCTACGAGCAGTACTTC. It is translated as CASQGGGSSYEQYF.

J is TRBJ1-1 and V is TRBV9; TRBD1 might be the D (5 bases). CDR3 length: 17 amino acids. Germline V gene sequence: CDR1 SGDLS, CDR2 YYNGEE. V was shortened by 4 bases and J by 0 bases, with 19 bases between the two germline ends. CDR3 residues: CASSRGRGPVLNTEAFF. The CDR3, as DNA: TGTGCCAGCAGCCGGGGGAGGGGACCCGTTTTGAACACTGAAGCTTTCTTT.

V is TRBV19 and J is TRBJ2-3; no reliable D call. The CDR3 is made up of 13 amino acids. CDR1 and CDR2 from the germline V gene are LNHDA and SQIVND (reference sequence). The V and J ends lost 4 bases and 2 bases respectively, with 7 bases between them. CDR3 residues: CASSRLYTDTQYF. The DNA for the CDR3 is TGTGCCAGTAGTAGACTGTACACAGATACGCAGTATTTT.

The J gene is TRBJ2-5, the V gene TRBV6-5; 11 nucleotides line up with TRBD2. The V gene's germline CDR1 is MNHEY and CDR2 SVGAGI. The CDR3 covers 15 residues. Trimming at V came to 6 bases and at J to 1 base, leaving 4 bases not matched to a gene. The CDR3 nucleotides are TGTGCCAGCAGATTAGCGGGGGGGCGCCAAGAGACCCAGTACTTC. Translating it yields CASRLAGGRQETQYF.

The gene calls are TRBV5-1 and TRBJ2-1, with D possibly TRBD2 on 6 matching bases. The CDR3 is 13 residues long. Germline assignment: CDR1 SGHRS and CDR2 YFSETQ. V was shortened by 10 bases and J by 6 bases, with 17 bases between the two germline ends. DNA of the CDR3: TGCGCCTCCTTCGGGACTCTGTCCAATGAGCAGTTCTTC. Amino acid sequence: CASFGTLSNEQFF.

This sequence joins TRBV28 and TRBJ1-5; 9 bases are shared with TRBD1. CDR3 length: 16 amino acids. Germline CDR1 reads MDHEN; CDR2 reads SYDVKM. J lost 3 bases, V lost 3 bases, and 6 bases had no gene match. CDR3 coding DNA: TGTGCCAGCAGTTTTGGACAGGGGTATGACAATCAGCCCCAGCATTTT. Protein sequence: CASSFGQGYDNQPQHF.

This rearrangement joins TRBV19 to TRBJ1-5, with D perhaps TRBD1 (5 bases). V was trimmed by 5 bases and J by 5 bases, leaving 16 bases between them. The CDR3 contains 15 residues. Germline V CDR1 and CDR2: LNHDA, SQIVND (reference sequence). As DNA, the CDR3 is TGTGCCAGTAGTGATAGGGGTCGGTTGGATCAGCCCCAGCATTTT. The encoded protein is CASSDRGRLDQPQHF.

This clone was observed a few times. The chain joins TRBV28 to TRBJ1-1; the D is unclear. The germline V gene has CDR1 MDHEN and CDR2 SYDVKM. V was clipped by 6 bases and J by 1 base, with 6 bases between them. The CDR3 is 12 amino acids. The CDR3 region has the DNA TGTGCCAGCAGCCCGGGGAACACTGAAGCTTTCTTT. Protein sequence: CASSPGNTEAFF.

As to this clone: One junction end disagrees with the germline gene, perhaps due to a read error. The J gene is TRBJ1-3, the V gene TRBV11-2; 9 bases are shared with TRBD1. The germline V gene encodes CDR1 SGHAT and CDR2 FQNNGV. This CDR3 spans 13 amino acids. CDR3 amino acids: CASSPERWDRARF. For the CDR3, the DNA is TGTGCCAGCAGCCCCGAACGGTGGGACAGGGCCCGGTTT.

This clone was counted a single time. This rearrangement joins TRBV5-1 to TRBJ2-7; D may be TRBD1 (6 bases). The CDR3 totals 14 residues. V was pared by 5 bases and J by 3 bases, with 15 bases between. Germline lookup yields CDR1 SGHRS and CDR2 YFSETQ. CDR3: CASSMGAVYYEQYF. Written as DNA, the CDR3 is TGCGCCAGCAGTATGGGGGCGGTCTACTACGAGCAGTACTTC. Looking up the rest from reference TRBV5-1 and TRBJ2-7 gives the full variable domain: KAGVTQTPRYLIKTRGQQVTLSCSPISGHRSVSWYQQTPGQGLQFLFEYFSETQRNKGNFPGRFSGRQFSNSRSEMNVSTLELGDSALYLCASSMGAVYYEQYFGPGTRLTVT.

This clone was seen a few times. The J gene is TRBJ2-6, the V gene TRBV19; D unresolved. Trimming took 5 bases from V and 6 from J, leaving 17 bases between them. The V gene's germline CDR1 is LNHDA and CDR2 SQIVND (reference sequence). The CDR3 is made up of 16 amino acids. The CDR3 loop reads CASSPLRVMEANVLTF. In nucleotides, the CDR3 is TGTGCCAGTAGTCCCCTCCGGGTGATGGAGGCCAACGTCCTGACTTTC.

This clone showed up just a few times. This chain connects TRBV2 to TRBJ1-3, with D possibly being TRBD1 (6 bases). Germline values: CDR1 SNHLY, CDR2 FYNNEI. V was clipped by 6 bases and J by 0 bases, with 12 bases between them. This CDR3 is built from 15 residues. CDR3 nucleotides: TGTGCCAGCAGGGACAGCTTGTTCTCTGGAAACACCATATATTTT. Residues: CASRDSLFSGNTIYF.

CDR3 sequence reads: CASSYSGGGPYEQYF. The DNA for the CDR3 is TGTGCCAGCAGTTACTCGGGTGGGGGCCCCTACGAGCAGTACTTC. The rearrangement uses TRBV6-6 and TRBJ2-7; D is perhaps TRBD1 (6 bases). This CDR3 spans 15 amino acids. The V end lost 0 bases, the J end lost 2 bases, and 11 bases lay between the germline ends. CDR1 and CDR2 (germline): MNHNY, SVGAGI (reference sequence).